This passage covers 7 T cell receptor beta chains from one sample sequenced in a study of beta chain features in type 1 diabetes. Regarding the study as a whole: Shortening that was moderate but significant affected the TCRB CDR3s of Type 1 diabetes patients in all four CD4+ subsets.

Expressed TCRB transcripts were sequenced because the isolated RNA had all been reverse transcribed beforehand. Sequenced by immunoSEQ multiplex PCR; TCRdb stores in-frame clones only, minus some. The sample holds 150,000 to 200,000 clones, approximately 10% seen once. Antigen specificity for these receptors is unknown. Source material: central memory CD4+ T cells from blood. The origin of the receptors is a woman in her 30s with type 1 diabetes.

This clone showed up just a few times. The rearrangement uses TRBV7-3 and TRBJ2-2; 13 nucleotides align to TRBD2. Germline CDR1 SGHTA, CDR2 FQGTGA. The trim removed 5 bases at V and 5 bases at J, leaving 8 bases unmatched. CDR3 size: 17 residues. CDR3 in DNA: TGTGCCAGCAGCACAGGGACTAGCGGGATAGGAACCGGGGAGCTGTTTTTT. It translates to CASSTGTSGIGTGELFF.

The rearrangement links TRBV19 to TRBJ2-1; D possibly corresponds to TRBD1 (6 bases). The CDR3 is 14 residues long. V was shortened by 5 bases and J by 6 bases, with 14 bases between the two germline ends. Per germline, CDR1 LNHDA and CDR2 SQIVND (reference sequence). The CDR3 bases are TGTGCCAGTAGTCCGCAGACAGGTTTCAATGAGCAGTTCTTC. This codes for CASSPQTGFNEQFF.

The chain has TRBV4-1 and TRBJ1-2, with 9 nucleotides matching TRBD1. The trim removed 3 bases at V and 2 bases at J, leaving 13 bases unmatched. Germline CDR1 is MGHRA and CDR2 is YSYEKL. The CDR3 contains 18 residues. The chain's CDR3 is CASSHPVGTGRRNYGYTF. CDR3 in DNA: TGCGCCAGCAGCCACCCAGTCGGGACAGGGAGGAGAAACTATGGCTACACCTTC.

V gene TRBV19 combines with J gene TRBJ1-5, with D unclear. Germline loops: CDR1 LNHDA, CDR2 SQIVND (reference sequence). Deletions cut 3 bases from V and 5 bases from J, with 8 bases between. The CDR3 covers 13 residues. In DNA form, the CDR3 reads TGTGCCAGTAGTATTGGTGTAGATCAGCCCCAGCATTTT. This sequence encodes CASSIGVDQPQHF.

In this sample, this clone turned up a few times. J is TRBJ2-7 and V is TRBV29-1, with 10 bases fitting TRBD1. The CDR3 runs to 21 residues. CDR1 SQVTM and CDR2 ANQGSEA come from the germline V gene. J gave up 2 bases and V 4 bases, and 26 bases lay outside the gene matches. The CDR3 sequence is CSVVTTGMGDRGDRVAYEQYF. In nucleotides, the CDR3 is TGCAGCGTTGTAACGACCGGAATGGGGGACAGGGGAGATCGGGTCGCCTACGAGCAGTACTTC.

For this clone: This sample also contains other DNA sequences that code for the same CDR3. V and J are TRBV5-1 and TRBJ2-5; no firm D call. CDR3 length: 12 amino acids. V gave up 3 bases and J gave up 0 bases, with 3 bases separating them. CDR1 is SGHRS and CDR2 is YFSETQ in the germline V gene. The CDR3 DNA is TGCGCCAGCAGCTACAACCAAGAGACCCAGTACTTC. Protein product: CASSYNQETQYF.

CDR3 protein: CASSLGREGKTQYF. The DNA of the CDR3 is TGTGCCAGCAGCTTAGGACGGGAGGGAAAGACCCAGTACTTC. The chain carries TRBV11-1 and TRBJ2-5; the match to TRBD2 covers 8 bases. This CDR3 contains 14 residues. Germline CDR1 reads SGHAT; CDR2 reads FQDESV (reference sequence). The junction had 4 bases not matched to a gene; V was cut back by 1 base and J by 6 bases.